Listed below are T cell receptor beta chains from one sample, sequenced in a study of sequential checkpoint blockade in melanoma. Profiled with immunoSEQ multiplex PCR; TCRdb holds only in-frame clones, not every one. Seen here are approximately 550 clones, over 15% observed once, and the top ten hold about 20%. The source material was tumor tissue (inferred from file names), sampled from a patient given nivolumab and ipilimumab in sequence. The receptors were gathered from a human donor with melanoma. The CDR3 runs from the conserved cysteine through the conserved F or W.

V gene | CDR3 protein
TRBV9 | CASSVGVGNEQFF
TRBV11-3 | CASSLWDREDYEQYF
TRBV30 | CAWSGLAGATTYEQYF
TRBV7-6 | CASSLASVLGAGEKLFF
TRBV11-3 | CASSLQGVQETQYF
TRBV6-8 | CASSYSSRARGEQYF
TRBV12-5 | CASGLASGGINEQFF
TRBV4-1 | CASSPSVGIYEQFF
TRBV11-3 | CASSPNQGASEQYF
TRBV7-5 | CASSLVIAQFTDTQYF
TRBV28 | CASSSGLEGTEAFF
TRBV12-5 | CASALGGAGTGELFF
TRBV28 | CASRTLTYNSPLHF
TRBV29-1 | CSVGGGRVTDTQYF
TRBV6-8 | CASSLSRYRGIQETQYF
TRBV19 | CASSTAPGYGYTF
TRBV7-6 | CASSPGVLGGNEQFF
TRBV11-3 | CASSLGVVRGGTDTQYF
TRBV7-6 | CASSLLGNQETQYF
TRBV11-3 | CASSLSSQRLMNTEAFF
TRBV19 | CASSISLKETQYF
TRBV10-2 | CASSEGVSEQYF
TRBV6-8 | CASTLKSGTPYEQYF
TRBV11-3 | CASSLEGTSGANEQFF
TRBV30 | CAWSTTGPEALNEQFF
TRBV18 | CASSPISFGGSGANVLTF
TRBV11-3 | CASSPQGLWGNEQFF
TRBV28 | CASSMRRGGYEQYF
TRBV15 | CATSRGGPTNIQYF
TRBV6-8 | CASSYKADYGYTF
TRBV19 | CASSTVQGIHEQYF
TRBV30 | CAWRVEGKGSPLHF